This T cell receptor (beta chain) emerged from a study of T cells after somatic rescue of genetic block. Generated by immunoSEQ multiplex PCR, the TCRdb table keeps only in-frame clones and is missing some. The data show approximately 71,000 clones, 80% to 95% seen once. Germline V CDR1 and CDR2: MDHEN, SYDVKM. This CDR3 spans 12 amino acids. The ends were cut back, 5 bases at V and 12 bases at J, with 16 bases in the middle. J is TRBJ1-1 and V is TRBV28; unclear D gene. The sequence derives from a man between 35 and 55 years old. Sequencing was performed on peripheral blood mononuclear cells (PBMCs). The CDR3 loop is CASSVRPRVSFF. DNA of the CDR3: TGTGCCAGCAGTGTCCGGCCCCGAGTGTCTTTCTTT.